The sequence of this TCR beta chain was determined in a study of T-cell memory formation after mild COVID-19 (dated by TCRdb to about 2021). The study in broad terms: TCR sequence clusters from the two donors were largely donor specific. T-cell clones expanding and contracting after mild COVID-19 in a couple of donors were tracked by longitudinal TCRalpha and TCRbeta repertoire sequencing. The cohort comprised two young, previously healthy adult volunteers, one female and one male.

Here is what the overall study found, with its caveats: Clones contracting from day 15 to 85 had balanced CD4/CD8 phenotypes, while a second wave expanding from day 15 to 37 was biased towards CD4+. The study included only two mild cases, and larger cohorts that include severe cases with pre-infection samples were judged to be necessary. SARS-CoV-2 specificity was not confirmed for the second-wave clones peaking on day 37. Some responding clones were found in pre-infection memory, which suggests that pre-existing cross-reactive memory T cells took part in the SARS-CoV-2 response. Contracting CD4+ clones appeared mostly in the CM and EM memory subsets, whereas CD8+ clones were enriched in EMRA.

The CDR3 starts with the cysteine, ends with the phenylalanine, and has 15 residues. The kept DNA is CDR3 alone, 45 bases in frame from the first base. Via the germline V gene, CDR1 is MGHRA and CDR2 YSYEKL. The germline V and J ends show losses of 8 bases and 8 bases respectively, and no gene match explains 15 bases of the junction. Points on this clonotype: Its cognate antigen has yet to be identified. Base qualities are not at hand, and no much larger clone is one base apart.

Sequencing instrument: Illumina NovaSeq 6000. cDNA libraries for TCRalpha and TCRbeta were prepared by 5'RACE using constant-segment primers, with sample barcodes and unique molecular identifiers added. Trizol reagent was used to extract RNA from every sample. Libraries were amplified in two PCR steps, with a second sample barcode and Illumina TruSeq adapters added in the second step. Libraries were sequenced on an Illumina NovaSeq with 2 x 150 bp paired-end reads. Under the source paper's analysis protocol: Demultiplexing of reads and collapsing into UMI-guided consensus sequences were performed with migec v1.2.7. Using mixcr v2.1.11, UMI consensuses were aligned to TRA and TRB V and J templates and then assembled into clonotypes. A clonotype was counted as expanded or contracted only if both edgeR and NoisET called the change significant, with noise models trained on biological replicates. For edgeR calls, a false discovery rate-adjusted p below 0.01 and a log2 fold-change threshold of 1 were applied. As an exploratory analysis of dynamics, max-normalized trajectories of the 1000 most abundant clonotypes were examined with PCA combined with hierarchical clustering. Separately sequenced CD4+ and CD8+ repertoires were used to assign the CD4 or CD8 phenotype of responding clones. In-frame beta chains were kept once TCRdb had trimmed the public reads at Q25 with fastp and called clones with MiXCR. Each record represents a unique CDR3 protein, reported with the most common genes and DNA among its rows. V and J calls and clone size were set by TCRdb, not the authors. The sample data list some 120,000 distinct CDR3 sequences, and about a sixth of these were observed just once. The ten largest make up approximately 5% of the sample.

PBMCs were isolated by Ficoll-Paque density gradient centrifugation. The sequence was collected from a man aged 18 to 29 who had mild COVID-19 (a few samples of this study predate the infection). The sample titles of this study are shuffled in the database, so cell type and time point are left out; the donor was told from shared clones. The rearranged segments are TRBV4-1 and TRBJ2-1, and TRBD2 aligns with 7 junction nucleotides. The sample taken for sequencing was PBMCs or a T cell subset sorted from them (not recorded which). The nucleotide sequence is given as TGCGCCAGCCGCCCGGTCCTAGCGGCAATTCATGAGCAGTTCTTC. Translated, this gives CASRPVLAAIHEQFF.